The 12 T cell receptor beta chains presented below share a single source sample, sequenced in a study of response to subunit inactivated influenza vaccine. TCRdb ran MiXCR on the RT-PCR reads and lists one entry per CDR3 protein. The sample records roughly 670,000 distinct CDR3 sequences, 14% being singletons. Sequenced here: PBMCs from blood, sampled roughly 2 weeks before vaccination. The receptors stem from a man aged 50 to 59 who received an inactivated influenza vaccine.

This clonotype has at least ten counts. The chain has TRBV12-3 or TRBV12-4 and TRBJ2-7; no firm D call. The V and J ends lost 3 bases and 2 bases respectively, with 2 bases between them. The CDR3 sequence is 11 residues long. CDR3 residues: CASSFTYEQYF. The CDR3 DNA is TGTGCCAGCAGTTTCACCTACGAGCAGTACTTC.

CDR3 residues: CASSKTGILQETQYF. The CDR3 bases are TGTGCCAGCAGCAAAACCGGGATCCTGCAAGAGACCCAGTACTTC. V is TRBV14 and J is TRBJ2-5; tentatively, D is TRBD2 (5 bases). V was trimmed by 5 bases and J by 2 bases, leaving 15 bases between them. Germline V CDR1 and CDR2: SGHDN, FVKESK. This CDR3 region has 15 residues.

This clonotype was seen more than once but under ten times. The chain recombines TRBV6-5 with TRBJ1-2, with 7 bases that match TRBD1. Germline CDR1 MNHEY, CDR2 SVGAGI. The CDR3 runs to 13 residues. With V trimmed by 0 bases and J by 8 bases, 3 bases remained unmatched. The CDR3 region is CASSYSGTAGYTF. CDR3 bases: TGTGCCAGCAGTTACTCCGGGACAGCGGGCTACACCTTC.

The gene calls are TRBV7-6 and TRBJ2-3, with TRBD2 identical over 8 bases. Germline assignment: CDR1 SGHVS and CDR2 FNYEAQ. This CDR3 is built from 18 residues. V was pared by 5 bases and J by 0 bases, with 13 bases of the junction left unmatched. The CDR3 loop reads CASSPRDTLAASTDTQYF. As DNA, the CDR3 is TGTGCCAGCAGCCCACGAGACACACTAGCGGCTAGCACAGATACGCAGTATTTT.

This clonotype showed up many times. V and J are TRBV20-1 and TRBJ2-3; D is unclear. The germline gives CDR1 DFQATT, CDR2 SNEGSKA (reference sequence). V shed 6 bases and J shed 8 bases, with 18 bases lying between them. This CDR3 has 13 residues. For the CDR3, the DNA is TGCAGTGCCCCAGATCATTATCGTGGTACGCAGTATTTT. As protein: CSAPDHYRGTQYF.

This clonotype has more than one count but fewer than ten. The rearrangement uses TRBV2 and TRBJ2-3; 13 bases line up with TRBD2. This CDR3 comprises 15 residues. Germline V lookup: CDR1 SNHLY, CDR2 FYNNEI. V lost 5 bases and J lost 6; bases outside the gene matches: 5. CDR3 in amino acids: CASSLSGLAGDTQYF. Written as DNA, the CDR3 is TGTGCCAGCAGTCTATCGGGACTAGCGGGGGATACGCAGTATTTT.

This clonotype was counted at least ten times. The V call is TRBV3-1, the J call TRBJ2-1; no clear D. This CDR3 spans 15 amino acids. Germline loops: CDR1 LGHDT, CDR2 YNNKEL (reference sequence). Deletions cut 8 bases from V and 0 bases from J, with 14 bases between. The CDR3 spells CASGVADLSYNEQFF. In DNA, the CDR3 is TGTGCCAGCGGTGTCGCGGACCTCTCCTACAATGAGCAGTTCTTC.

V is TRBV20-1 and J is TRBJ2-1; 9 positions match TRBD2. Germline values: CDR1 DFQATT, CDR2 SNEGSKA (reference sequence). Trimming cost V 2 bases and J 4 bases; bases outside gene matches: 9. This CDR3 is 16 amino acids long. CDR3 DNA sequence: TGCAGTGCTAGATCTATAGCGGGAGAGGTTTACAATGAGCAGTTCTTC. Amino acid sequence: CSARSIAGEVYNEQFF.

This chain joins TRBV4-3 and TRBJ1-6; D ambiguous. The CDR3 is 14 amino acids. Germline CDR1 reads LGHNA; CDR2 reads YSLEER. The V end was cut by 0 bases, the J end by 8 bases, with 8 bases between. The CDR3 bases are TGCGCCAGCAGCCAAGACGGTGATGATTCACCCCTCCACTTT. Translation: CASSQDGDDSPLHF.

This clonotype was detected only a few times. V gene TRBV5-1 combines with J gene TRBJ2-5; 10 bases match TRBD1. Germline CDR1 and CDR2: SGHRS and YFSETQ. Trimming cost V 2 bases and J 5 bases; bases outside gene matches: 6. CDR3 size: 15 residues. The CDR3 here is CASSLLTGGGETQYF. In DNA form, the CDR3 reads TGCGCCAGCAGCTTATTGACAGGGGGCGGGGAGACCCAGTACTTC.

The genes are TRBV20-1 and TRBJ2-3, with D perhaps matching TRBD2 (5 bases). Between the trimmed V and J ends, which lost 1 base and 2 bases, there was a span of 10 bases. Germline V CDR1 and CDR2: DFQATT, SNEGSKA (reference sequence). The CDR3 has 14 residues. The CDR3 nucleotides read TGCAGTGCTAGAGCGAGCGGATACACAGATACGCAGTATTTT. It specifies CSARASGYTDTQYF.

This clonotype was seen at least ten times. V is TRBV12-3 or TRBV12-4 and J is TRBJ2-3; tentative D call: TRBD1 (6 bases). Trimming pared 6 bases from V and 4 bases from J, leaving 17 bases between. The CDR3 covers 15 residues. The CDR3, as DNA: TGTGCCAGCAGCCAATCAGGGGTAGTGGCAGATACGCAGTATTTT. Translation: CASSQSGVVADTQYF.